What follows are 13 T cell receptor beta chains derived from one specimen sequenced in a study of regulatory T cells in long-lasting Graves disease. Time point meaning: newly diagnosed GD, antithyroid drugs for less than 3 months. The authors made the TCR library using RNA they extracted from PBMCs. TCR beta libraries were built with iRepertoire HTBI primers and Arm-PCR of CDR3 regions. TCRdb called the multiplex PCR reads again in MiXCR, with one record for every CDR3 protein. Here the sample spans 350,000 to 500,000 distinct CDR3 sequences, 15% to 20% being singletons. The sample was also reused in another study, on T cells in Graves' hyperthyroidism and ophthalmopathy.

The sequencing used peripheral blood mononuclear cells (PBMCs), collected at new diagnosis, from a patient treated with antithyroid drugs. The receptor set was obtained from a woman between 18 and 29 years old with Graves disease.

Here the CDR3 reads CASSLMSGFEFLSYTF. The CDR3 nucleotides read TGTGCCAGCAGCCTGATGTCAGGCTTTGAATTTTTGAGCTACACCTTC. This chain links TRBV14 with TRBJ1-2, with D hard to call. The CDR3 spans 16 residues. The ends were cut back, 4 bases at V and 9 bases at J, with 24 bases in the middle. Per germline, CDR1 SGHDN and CDR2 FVKESK.

The rearrangement joins TRBV30 to TRBJ2-7; 15 positions match TRBD2. CDR1 and CDR2 (germline): GTSNPN, SVGIG (reference sequence). The V gene end was trimmed by 0 bases and the J gene end by 3 bases; junction bases not matched to a gene: 15. CDR3 length: 20 residues. Here the CDR3 reads CAWSVWLPGLAGGPSYEQYF. DNA of the CDR3: TGTGCCTGGAGTGTCTGGCTACCGGGACTAGCGGGAGGACCAAGCTACGAGCAGTACTTC.

This clonotype was detected a few times. CDR3 loop: CASSLDGRAGADTQYF. The CDR3 nucleotides read TGTGCCAGCAGCTTAGACGGGAGGGCCGGGGCAGATACGCAGTATTTT. The V gene is TRBV7-3, the J gene TRBJ2-3; 8 nucleotides align to TRBD2. Per the germline V gene, CDR1 is SGHTA and CDR2 is FQGTGA. The CDR3 has 16 residues. V lost 2 bases to trimming and J lost 4 bases; unmatched junction nucleotides: 8.

The chain combines TRBV7-9 with TRBJ2-7; perhaps D is TRBD1 or TRBD2 (5 bases each). Trimming left V 5 bases short and J 7 bases short, with 18 bases between. The CDR3 runs 14 residues. Germline V gene data show CDR1 as SEHNR and CDR2 as FQNEAQ (reference sequence). In nucleotides, the CDR3 is TGTGCCAGCAGCCCCGGGGCGGCATTCAGGGAGCAGTACTTC. It codes for CASSPGAAFREQYF.

In its sample, this clonotype was seen many times. The chain combines TRBV20-1 with TRBJ1-5; 11 nucleotides match TRBD1. Germline values: CDR1 DFQATT, CDR2 SNEGSKA (reference sequence). There are 15 residues in the CDR3. Trimming cost V 6 bases and J 5 bases; bases outside gene matches: 9. In DNA form, the CDR3 reads TGCAGTGCCGGACAGGGGGCGGCGACTGATCAGCCCCAGCATTTT. Its protein product is CSAGQGAATDQPQHF.

As regards this clonotype: With a much larger clone just one base away, this may be a read error. V and J are TRBV20-1 and TRBJ2-5; D is unclear. This CDR3 comprises 14 residues. With 6 bases removed from V and 11 bases from J, the gap between germline ends came to 25 bases. Germline lookup yields CDR1 DFQATT and CDR2 SNEGSKA (reference sequence). DNA for the CDR3: TGCAGTGCACCGGACCGAGACTCCTACAATGAGCAGTACTTC. Its protein product is CSAPDRDSYNEQYF.

This clonotype was seen a handful of times. Given a much more abundant clone one base away, this may be a read error. The chain uses TRBV11-2 and TRBJ2-7, with TRBD2 as a possible D gene (6 bases). Germline CDR1 reads SGHAT; CDR2 reads FQNNGV. The CDR3 is 14 amino acids. The CDR3 nucleotides are TGTGCCGGCAGCTTGTCTGAGCGGGTCCACGAGCAGTACTTC. It specifies CAGSLSERVHEQYF. The whole variable domain, remainder taken from reference TRBV11-2 and TRBJ2-7, is EAGVAQSPRYKIIEKRQSVAFWCNPISGHATLYWYQQILGQGPKLLIQFQNNGVVDDSQLPKDRFSAERLKGVDSTLKIQPAKLEDSAVYLCAGSLSERVHEQYFGPGTRLTVT.

This sequence joins TRBV5-1 and TRBJ2-1, with 8 nucleotides matching TRBD2. V shed 3 bases, J shed 2 bases, and the junction held 4 bases outside the gene matches. The CDR3 contains 15 residues. CDR1 is SGHRS, CDR2 YFSETQ, per germline. DNA of the CDR3: TGCGCCAGCAGCTCAGAGCGGGGGACCTACAATGAGCAGTTCTTC. This gives the protein CASSSERGTYNEQFF.

V and J are TRBV10-1 and TRBJ1-5; D not certain. The length of the CDR3 is 13 residues. Per the germline V gene, CDR1 is WNHNN and CDR2 is SYGVQD (reference sequence). Trimming took 8 bases from V and 6 from J, leaving 14 bases between them. The CDR3 DNA sequence: TGCGCCAGCCCAAGCGGGCCGCTTCAGCCCCAGCATTTT. Encoded protein: CASPSGPLQPQHF.

This clonotype was observed at least ten times. J is TRBJ2-1 and V is TRBV6-1, with 7 bases that match TRBD2. The junction had 13 bases not matched to a gene; V was cut back by 7 bases and J by 1 base. Germline V lookup: CDR1 MNHNS, CDR2 SASEGT. The CDR3 is 17 amino acids. The CDR3 bases are TGTGCCAGCATGCAGACTTTGGGGGAGGGGTCCTACAATGAGCAGTTCTTC. Protein sequence: CASMQTLGEGSYNEQFF.

This clonotype has only a few counts. An end of the junction does not agree with germline; a read error may underlie this. The chain employs TRBV7-3 and TRBJ2-1; TRBD2 agrees at 9 bases. The CDR3 is 16 residues long. Looked up from germline, CDR1 is SGHTA and CDR2 is FQGTGA. Written as DNA, the CDR3 is TGTGCCAGCAGCTGGGCCGGGACTAGCTCCAACAATGAGCAGTTCTTC. Translated: CASSWAGTSSNNEQFF.

The chain has TRBV12-3 or TRBV12-4 and TRBJ2-1, with D possibly matching TRBD2 (6 bases). Trimming took off 3 bases at V and 7 bases at J, with 22 bases between the two ends. There are 17 residues in the CDR3. CDR3: CASSLGVGLAQGNEQFF. In DNA form, the CDR3 reads TGTGCCAGCAGTTTGGGTGTGGGTCTAGCGCAAGGGAATGAGCAGTTCTTC.

This clonotype was detected many times. This sequence joins TRBV12-3 or TRBV12-4 and TRBJ2-5; 7 bases match TRBD1. V trimming: 6 bases; J trimming: 5 bases; junction bases outside the gene matches: 6. CDR3 length: 13 residues. CDR3: CASSFTGEETQYF. For the CDR3, the DNA is TGTGCCAGCAGCTTTACAGGGGAGGAGACCCAGTACTTC.